This paragraph reports one T cell receptor beta chain. Its target is unknown. Using immunoSEQ multiplex PCR, the repertoire was profiled, and TCRdb retains in-frame clones only, with some absent. The sample includes around 130,000 clones, 93% seen only once; the top ten take approximately 3.4%. This entry comes from a study of T cell responses to AZD1222 COVID-19 vaccine. As for the study in general: Investigators merged groups given second doses at roughly 4 or roughly 12 weeks.

Study observations and caveats: Vaccination with two AZD1222 doses was followed by a rise in Spike-specific TCR breadth and depth. Donors were largely white British and mainly female; clonal diversity was possibly underestimated. Vaccine-related CD4 TCRs covered spike, predominating at 160-218 and 743-854.

The material sequenced was peripheral blood, taken on day 0 of AZD1222 vaccination. This clonotype originated in an adult in good health.

Here the CDR3 DNA reads TGTGCCAGCAGCTCACAGGGGGCAGGGATTGAAAAACTGTTTTTT. Translated, it gives CASSSQGAGIEKLFF. The chain links TRBV3-1 (or the pseudogene TRBV3-2) to TRBJ1-4; 9 bases line up with TRBD1. V lost 5 bases to trimming and J lost 7 bases; unmatched junction nucleotides: 8. CDR3 size: 15 residues. Germline V gene lookup returns CDR1 LGHDT and CDR2 YNNKEL (reference sequence).